This record concerns one TCR beta chain sequence. Its specificity is not known. These data are taken from a study of OX40 agonist ivuxolimab in advanced cancers. Across the study: Prior anti-PD-1, anti-PD-L1 or anti-CTLA-4 therapy was allowed; around 43% had some.

Germline CDR1 is SEHNR and CDR2 is FQNEAQ (reference sequence). Trimming shortened V by 1 base and J by 5 bases, and 12 bases separated the two germline ends. The CDR3 loop spans 15 amino acids. The assay was immunoSEQ multiplex PCR, and TCRdb's table has in-frame clones only and misses some. The table lists just over 40,000 clones, about 85% of them singletons. Study findings and constraints: Patients with a partial response at 0.1-3.0 mg/kg had among the lowest clonal expansion. The mean number of expanded clones was higher in CD8+ T cells than in CD4+. Some nonresponders also had low normalized T-cell clonal expansion.

The source of this sequence is an adult with an advanced solid tumor such as melanoma, head and neck, liver or kidney cancer. V gene TRBV7-9 combines with J gene TRBJ1-5, with D perhaps matching TRBD1 (5 bases). Source: CD4+ or CD8+ T cells sorted from blood, taken in a trial of the OX40 agonist ivuxolimab. CDR3 bases: TGTGCCAGCAGCTTAGGGGGCGATTACGATCAGCCCCAGCATTTT. It codes for CASSLGGDYDQPQHF.